This T cell receptor beta chain is drawn from a study of early T cells in non-severe SARS-CoV-2 infection. Study-level background: The input, bulk RNA from unsorted whole blood, was sequenced, and chains were unpaired. General study points: The matching step, a VDJdb search, favored anti-spike CD8 responses and missed private and CD4 specificities.

Unique molecular identifier tags were affixed to discrete cDNA molecules. Each CDR3 protein is one row after TCRdb ran MiXCR on the 5' RACE reads. The table lists around 50,000 distinct CDR3 sequences, 9% to 9.5% of them singletons, with under 5% in the top ten. The germline gives CDR1 MNHEY, CDR2 SVGAGI. Trimming pared 0 bases from V and 4 bases from J, leaving 7 bases between. The CDR3 has 13 residues. Ten or more counts support this clonotype. Its antigen is as yet unknown. The chain employs TRBV6-5 and TRBJ2-7; D may be TRBD2 (5 bases). The sample consisted of whole blood. The source of this sequence is an adult who was a healthcare worker with PCR-confirmed SARS-CoV-2 infection or an uninfected control (not recorded which). This CDR3 reads CASSYSGEYEQYF. As DNA, the CDR3 is TGTGCCAGCAGTTACTCCGGGGAGTACGAGCAGTACTTC.